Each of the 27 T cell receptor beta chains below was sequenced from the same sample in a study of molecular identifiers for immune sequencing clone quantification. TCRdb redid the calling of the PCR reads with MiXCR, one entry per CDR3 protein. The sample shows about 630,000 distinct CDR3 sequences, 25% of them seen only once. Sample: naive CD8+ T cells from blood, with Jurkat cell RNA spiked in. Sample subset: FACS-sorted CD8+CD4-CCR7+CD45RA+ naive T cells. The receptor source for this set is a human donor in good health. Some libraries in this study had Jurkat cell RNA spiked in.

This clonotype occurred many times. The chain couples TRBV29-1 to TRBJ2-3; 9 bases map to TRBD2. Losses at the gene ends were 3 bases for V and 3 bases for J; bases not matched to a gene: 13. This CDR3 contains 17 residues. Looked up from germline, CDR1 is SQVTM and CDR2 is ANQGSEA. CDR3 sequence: CSVDNLRTSEPTDTQYF. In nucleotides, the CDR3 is TGCAGCGTTGACAACCTGAGGACTAGCGAGCCAACAGATACGCAGTATTTT.

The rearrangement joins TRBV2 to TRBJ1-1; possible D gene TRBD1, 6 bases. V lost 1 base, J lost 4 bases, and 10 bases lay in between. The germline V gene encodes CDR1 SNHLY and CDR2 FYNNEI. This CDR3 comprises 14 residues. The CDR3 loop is CASSEGQGFTEAFF. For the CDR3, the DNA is TGTGCCAGCAGTGAAGGGCAGGGGTTCACTGAAGCTTTCTTT.

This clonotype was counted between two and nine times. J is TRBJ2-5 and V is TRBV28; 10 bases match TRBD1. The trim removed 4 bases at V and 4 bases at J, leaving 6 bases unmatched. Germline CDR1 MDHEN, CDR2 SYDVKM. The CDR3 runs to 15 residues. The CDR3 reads CASSSDRGRVETQYF. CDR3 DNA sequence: TGTGCCAGCAGTTCTGACAGGGGGCGGGTAGAGACCCAGTACTTC.

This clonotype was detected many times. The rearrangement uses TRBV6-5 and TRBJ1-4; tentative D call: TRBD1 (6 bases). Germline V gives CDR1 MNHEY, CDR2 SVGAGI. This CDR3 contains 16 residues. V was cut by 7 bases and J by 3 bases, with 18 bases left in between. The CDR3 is CASMAGHHSANEKLFF. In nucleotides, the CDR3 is TGTGCCAGCATGGCGGGACACCACTCGGCTAATGAAAAACTGTTTTTT.

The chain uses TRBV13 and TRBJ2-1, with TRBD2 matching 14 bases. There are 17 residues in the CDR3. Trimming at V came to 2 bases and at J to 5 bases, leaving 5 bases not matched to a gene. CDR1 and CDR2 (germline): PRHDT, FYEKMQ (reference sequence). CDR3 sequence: CASSLPPGLAGDNEQFF. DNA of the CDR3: TGTGCCAGCAGCTTACCCCCGGGACTAGCGGGGGACAATGAGCAGTTCTTC.

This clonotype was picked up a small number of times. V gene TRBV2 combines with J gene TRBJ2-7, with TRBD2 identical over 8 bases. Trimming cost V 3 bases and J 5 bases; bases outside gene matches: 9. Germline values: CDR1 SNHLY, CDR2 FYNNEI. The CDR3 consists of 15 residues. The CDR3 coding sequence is TGTGCCAGCAGTGATTATCCGGGAGGGATAGACGAGCAGTACTTC. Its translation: CASSDYPGGIDEQYF.

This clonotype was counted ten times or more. The CDR3 coding sequence is TGCGCCAGCAGCCAAGATGGGAGGGGGATCGGCAAAAACATTCAGTACTTC. This encodes CASSQDGRGIGKNIQYF. The chain carries TRBV4-3 and TRBJ2-4; perhaps TRBD2 as D (7 bases). V shed 0 bases and J shed 3 bases, with 15 bases lying between them. Per the germline V gene, CDR1 is LGHNA and CDR2 is YSLEER. The CDR3 runs to 17 residues.

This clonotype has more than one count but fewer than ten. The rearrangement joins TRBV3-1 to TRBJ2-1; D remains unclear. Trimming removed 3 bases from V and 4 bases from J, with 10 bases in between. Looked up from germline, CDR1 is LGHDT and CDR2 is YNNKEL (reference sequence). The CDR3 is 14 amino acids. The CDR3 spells CASSQVLGYNEQFF. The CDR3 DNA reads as TGTGCCAGCAGCCAGGTCCTGGGGTACAATGAGCAGTTCTTC.

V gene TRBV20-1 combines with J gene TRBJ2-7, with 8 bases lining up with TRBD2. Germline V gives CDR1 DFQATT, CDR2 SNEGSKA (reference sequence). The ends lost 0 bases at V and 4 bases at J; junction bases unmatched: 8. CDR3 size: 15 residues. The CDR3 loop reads CSARDWGLDNYEQYF. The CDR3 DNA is TGCAGTGCTAGAGACTGGGGACTAGATAATTACGAGCAGTACTTC.

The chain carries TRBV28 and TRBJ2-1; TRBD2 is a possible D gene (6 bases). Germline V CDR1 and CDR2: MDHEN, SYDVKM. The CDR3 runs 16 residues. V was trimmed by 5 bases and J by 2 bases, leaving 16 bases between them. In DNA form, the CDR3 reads TGTGCCAGCAGTCCAACCGATCGACTAGCCTACAATGAGCAGTTCTTC. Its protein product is CASSPTDRLAYNEQFF.

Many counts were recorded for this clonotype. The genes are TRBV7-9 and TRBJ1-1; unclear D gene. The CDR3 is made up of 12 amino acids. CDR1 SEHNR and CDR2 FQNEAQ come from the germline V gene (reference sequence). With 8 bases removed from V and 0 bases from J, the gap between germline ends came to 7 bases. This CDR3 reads CASGFMNTEAFF. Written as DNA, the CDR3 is TGTGCCAGCGGGTTTATGAACACTGAAGCTTTCTTT.

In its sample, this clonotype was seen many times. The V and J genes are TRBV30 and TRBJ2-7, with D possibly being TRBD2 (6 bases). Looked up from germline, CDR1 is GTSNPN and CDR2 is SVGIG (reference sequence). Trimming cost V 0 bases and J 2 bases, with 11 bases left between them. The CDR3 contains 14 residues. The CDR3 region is CAWSVLRGTYEQYF. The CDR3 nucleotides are TGTGCCTGGAGTGTACTTCGGGGGACCTACGAGCAGTACTTC.

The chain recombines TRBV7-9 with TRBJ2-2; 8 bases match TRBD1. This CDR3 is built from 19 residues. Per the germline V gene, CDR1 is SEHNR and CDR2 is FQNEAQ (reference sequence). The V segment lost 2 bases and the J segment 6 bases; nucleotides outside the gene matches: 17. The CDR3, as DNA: TGTGCCAGCAGCTTATGGGGGACGACAGGGGCGCGCCTTCCCGGGGAGCTGTTTTTT. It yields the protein CASSLWGTTGARLPGELFF. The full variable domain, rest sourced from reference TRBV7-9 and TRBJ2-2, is DTGVSQNPRHKITKRGQNVTFRCDPISEHNRLYWYRQTLGQGPEFLTYFQNEAQLEKSRLLSDRFSAERPKGSFSTLEIQRTEQGDSAMYLCASSLWGTTGARLPGELFFGEGSRLTVL.

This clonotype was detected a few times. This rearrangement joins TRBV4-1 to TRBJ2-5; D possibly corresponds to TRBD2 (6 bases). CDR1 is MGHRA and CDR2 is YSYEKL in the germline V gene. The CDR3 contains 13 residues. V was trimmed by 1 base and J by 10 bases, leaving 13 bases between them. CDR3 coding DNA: TGCGCCAGCAGCCAAGCAACCCCGGGGGACCAGTACTTC. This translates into CASSQATPGDQYF.

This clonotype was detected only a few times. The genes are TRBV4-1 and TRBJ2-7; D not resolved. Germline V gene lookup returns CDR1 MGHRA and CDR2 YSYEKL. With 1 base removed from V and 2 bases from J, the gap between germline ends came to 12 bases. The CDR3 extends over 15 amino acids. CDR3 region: CASSQAPDGTYEQYF. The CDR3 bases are TGCGCCAGCAGCCAAGCGCCGGACGGAACCTACGAGCAGTACTTC.

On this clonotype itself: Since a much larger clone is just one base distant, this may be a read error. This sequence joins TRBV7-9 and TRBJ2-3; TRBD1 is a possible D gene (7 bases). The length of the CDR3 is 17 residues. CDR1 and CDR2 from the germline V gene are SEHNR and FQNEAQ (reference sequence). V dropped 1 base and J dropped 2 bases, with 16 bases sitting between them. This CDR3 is CASSLEGASATTDTQYF. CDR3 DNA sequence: TGTGCCAGCAGCTTAGAGGGGGCTAGCGCTACCACAGATACGCAGTATTTT.

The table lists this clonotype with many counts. This chain's CDR3 is CASSLGQGGRPQHF. The CDR3 nucleotides are TGCGCCAGCAGCTTGGGGCAGGGAGGTCGGCCCCAGCATTTT. The rearrangement links TRBV5-1 to TRBJ1-5; TRBD1 might be the D (5 bases). This CDR3 spans 14 amino acids. The germline V gene has CDR1 SGHRS and CDR2 YFSETQ. V dropped 0 bases and J dropped 9 bases, with 13 bases sitting between them. The variable domain in full, with the rest retrieved from reference TRBV5-1 and TRBJ1-5, is KAGVTQTPRYLIKTRGQQVTLSCSPISGHRSVSWYQQTPGQGLQFLFEYFSETQRNKGNFPGRFSGRQFSNSRSEMNVSTLELGDSALYLCASSLGQGGRPQHFGDGTRLSIL.

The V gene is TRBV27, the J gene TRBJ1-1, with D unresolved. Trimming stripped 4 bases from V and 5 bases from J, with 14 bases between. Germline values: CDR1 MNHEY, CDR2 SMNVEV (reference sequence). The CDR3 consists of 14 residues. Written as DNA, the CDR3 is TGTGCCAGCAGTTCTTTGGAGGGTAGAACTGAAGCTTTCTTT. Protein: CASSSLEGRTEAFF.

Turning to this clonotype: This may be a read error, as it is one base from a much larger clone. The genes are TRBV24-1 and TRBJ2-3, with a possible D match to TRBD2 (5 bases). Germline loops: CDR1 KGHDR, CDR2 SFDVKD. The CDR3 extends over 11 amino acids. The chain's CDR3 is CATREADAQYF. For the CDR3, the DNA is TGTGCCACCAGGGAGGCAGATGCGCAGTATTTT.

CDR3 nucleotides: TGTGCCTGGGGAGAACGGGACGGATTCACCGGGGAGCTGTTTTTT. It encodes CAWGERDGFTGELFF. The chain has TRBV30 and TRBJ2-2; D could derive from TRBD1 or TRBD2 (5 bases each). CDR1 GTSNPN and CDR2 SVGIG come from the germline V gene (reference sequence). CDR3 length: 15 amino acids. V lost 5 bases to trimming and J lost 4 bases, with 17 bases between them.

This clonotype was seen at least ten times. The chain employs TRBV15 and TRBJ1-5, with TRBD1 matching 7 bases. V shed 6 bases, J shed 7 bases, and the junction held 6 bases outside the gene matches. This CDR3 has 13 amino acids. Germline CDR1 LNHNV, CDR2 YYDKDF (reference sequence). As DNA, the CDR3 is TGTGCCACCAGAGAGGGGGCTGGCCAGCCCCAGCATTTT. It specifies CATREGAGQPQHF.

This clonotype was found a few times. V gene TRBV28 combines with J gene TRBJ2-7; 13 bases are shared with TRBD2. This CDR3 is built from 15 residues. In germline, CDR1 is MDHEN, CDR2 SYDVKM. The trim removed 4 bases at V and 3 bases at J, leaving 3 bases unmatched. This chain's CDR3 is CASSWTSGSGYEQYF. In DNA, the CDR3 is TGTGCCAGCAGTTGGACTAGCGGGAGTGGCTACGAGCAGTACTTC.

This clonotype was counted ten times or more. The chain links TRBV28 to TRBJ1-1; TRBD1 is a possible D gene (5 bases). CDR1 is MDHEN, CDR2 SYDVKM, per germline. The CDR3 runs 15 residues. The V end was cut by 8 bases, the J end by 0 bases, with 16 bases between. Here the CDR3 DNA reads TGTGCCAGCCGTCGACAGTTATATATGAACACTGAAGCTTTCTTT. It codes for CASRRQLYMNTEAFF.

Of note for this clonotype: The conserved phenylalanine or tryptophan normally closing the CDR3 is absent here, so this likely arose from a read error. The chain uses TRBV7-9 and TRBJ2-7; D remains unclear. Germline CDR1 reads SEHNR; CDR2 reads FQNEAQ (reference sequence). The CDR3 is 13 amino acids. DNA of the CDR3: TGTGACAGCAGCTCCCGGAGACCCTACGAGCAGTACTCC. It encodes CDSSSRRPYEQYS.

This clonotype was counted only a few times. The CDR3 here is CASSQLPGQRTSGRTHEQFF. In nucleotides, the CDR3 is TGCGCCAGCAGCCAGCTTCCGGGACAACGGACTAGCGGGAGGACGCATGAGCAGTTCTTC. The chain joins TRBV4-1 to TRBJ2-1; 14 nucleotides match TRBD2. The length of the CDR3 is 20 residues. V lost 3 bases, J lost 8 bases, and 18 bases stayed unmatched. From germline, CDR1 is MGHRA and CDR2 YSYEKL.

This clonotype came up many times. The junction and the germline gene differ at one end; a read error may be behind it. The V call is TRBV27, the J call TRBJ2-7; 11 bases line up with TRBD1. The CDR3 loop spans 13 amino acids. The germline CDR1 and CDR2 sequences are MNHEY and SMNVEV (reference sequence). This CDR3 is CASSGQGAHEQYF. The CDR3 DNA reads TGCGCCAGCAGCGGACAGGGGGCCCACGAGCAGTACTTC.

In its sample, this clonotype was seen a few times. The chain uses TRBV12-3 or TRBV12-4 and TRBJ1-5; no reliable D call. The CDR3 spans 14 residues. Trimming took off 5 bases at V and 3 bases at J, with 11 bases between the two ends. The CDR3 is CASSVDGYNQPQHF. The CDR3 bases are TGTGCCAGCAGTGTTGACGGTTACAATCAGCCCCAGCATTTT.